This entry lists 29 T cell receptor beta chains sequenced from one sample in a study of read filtering for tumor transcriptome and immune sequencing. This library used around 0.4 ug RNA and molecular barcoded adaptors spanning alpha/delta and beta/gamma chains. A single record per CDR3 protein comes from TCRdb applying MiXCR to the reads. The sample has 120,000 or so distinct CDR3 sequences; 10% to 15% are singletons. Material: a population of CD138-negative cells sorted from bone marrow. These receptors all come from a donor aged 40 or older with multiple myeloma.

This clonotype was observed at least ten times. The CDR3 coding sequence is TGTGCCAGCAGGGAGGGGGGACTAGCCAATGAGCAGTTCTTC. Translation: CASREGGLANEQFF. J is TRBJ2-1 and V is TRBV28; 9 bases agree with TRBD2. The CDR3 loop spans 14 amino acids. Germline CDR1 reads MDHEN; CDR2 reads SYDVKM. V was pared by 6 bases and J by 6 bases, with 6 bases of the junction left unmatched.

A word on this clonotype: A read error may be the cause here, since a much bigger clone is one base away. No conserved phenylalanine or tryptophan is present at the end of the CDR3, so a read error is the likely explanation. This chain uses TRBV6-4 with TRBJ2-1; 11 bases align to TRBD2. The CDR3 runs 13 residues. J lost 9 bases, V lost 5 bases, and 3 bases had no gene match. In germline, CDR1 is MRHNA, CDR2 SNTAGT. In DNA, the CDR3 is TGTGCCAGCAGTCGACTAGCGGGAACTGAGCAGTTCCTC. Encoded protein: CASSRLAGTEQFL.

With respect to this clonotype: Germline is not matched at one junction end, which may reflect a read error. V usage is TRBV20-1 and J usage is TRBJ2-5; no definite D call. CDR1 is DFQATT, CDR2 SNEGSKA, per germline (reference sequence). CDR3 length: 14 amino acids. The CDR3 DNA is TGCAGTGCATCACCCGCCGTCCCCGGCCAGACCCGGTACTTC. It codes for CSASPAVPGQTRYF.

This clonotype was seen a few times. This sequence joins TRBV2 and TRBJ2-1; D might be TRBD1 (5 bases). There are 16 residues in the CDR3. Trimming shortened V by 6 bases and J by 5 bases, and 20 bases separated the two germline ends. CDR1 is SNHLY, CDR2 FYNNEI, per germline. The CDR3 DNA follows: TGTGCCAGCAGGGCTTTTAGGACAAGGCACCACAATGAGCAGTTCTTC. Amino acid sequence: CASRAFRTRHHNEQFF. The full variable domain, with the rest looked up from reference TRBV2 and TRBJ2-1, is EPEVTQTPSHQVTQMGQEVILRCVPISNHLYFYWYRQILGQKVEFLVSFYNNEISEKSEIFDDQFSVERPDGSNFTLKIRSTKLEDSAMYFCASRAFRTRHHNEQFFGPGTRLTVL.

This clonotype came up many times. This chain connects TRBV29-1 to TRBJ2-7, with TRBD2 matching 7 bases. Trimming at V came to 7 bases and at J to 7 bases, leaving 10 bases not matched to a gene. The CDR3 has 12 amino acids. Germline CDR1 reads SQVTM; CDR2 reads ANQGSEA. This chain's CDR3 is CSGREAVGEQYF. The CDR3 DNA reads as TGCAGCGGCCGGGAGGCAGTGGGGGAGCAGTACTTC.

This clonotype was recorded many times. The chain couples TRBV7-9 to TRBJ2-3, with D possibly TRBD1 on 7 matching bases. V was shortened by 2 bases and J by 5 bases, with 14 bases between the two germline ends. The germline V gene has CDR1 SEHNR and CDR2 FQNEAQ (reference sequence). This CDR3 is built from 15 residues. Here the CDR3 DNA reads TGTGCCAGCAGCTTAACTCTTCAGGGGGGAGATACGCAGTATTTT. Translating gives CASSLTLQGGDTQYF.

The rearrangement uses TRBV3-1 and TRBJ2-1; TRBD2 agrees at 8 bases. The germline V gene encodes CDR1 LGHDT and CDR2 YNNKEL (reference sequence). The CDR3 has 17 amino acids. Trimming cost V 3 bases and J 0 bases; bases outside gene matches: 7. The CDR3 DNA reads TGTGCCAGCAGCCAGTTCCCAGCGGGGGTCTCCTACAATGAGCAGTTCTTC. Translation gives CASSQFPAGVSYNEQFF.

This clonotype showed up many times. J is TRBJ1-2 and V is TRBV24-1, with D possibly TRBD1 on 6 matching bases. Germline CDR1 and CDR2: KGHDR and SFDVKD. With 3 bases removed from V and 5 bases from J, the gap between germline ends came to 18 bases. CDR3 size: 16 residues. The CDR3 protein is CATSDPATGQYYGYTF. The CDR3 DNA reads TGTGCCACCAGTGATCCCGCCACTGGACAGTATTATGGCTACACCTTC.

This clonotype was detected ten times or more. The chain links TRBV5-5 to TRBJ1-2; no reliable D call. In germline, CDR1 is SGHKS, CDR2 YYEKEE (reference sequence). The V end was cut by 2 bases, the J end by 3 bases, with 2 bases between. This CDR3 comprises 11 residues. Written as DNA, the CDR3 is TGTGCCAGCAGCTTAGACTATGGCTACACCTTC. It yields the protein CASSLDYGYTF.

This clonotype was seen at least ten times. This sequence joins TRBV20-1 and TRBJ2-3; TRBD2 matches 11 bases. Germline V gives CDR1 DFQATT, CDR2 SNEGSKA (reference sequence). The V segment lost 5 bases and the J segment 6 bases; nucleotides outside the gene matches: 10. CDR3 length: 15 residues. The CDR3 reads CSAPKLAGVLDTQYF. The CDR3 bases are TGCAGTGCTCCGAAACTAGCGGGAGTTTTGGATACGCAGTATTTT.

Regarding this clonotype: This clone may be a read error of a much larger clone one base away. The gene calls are TRBV20-1 and TRBJ2-3; possible D gene TRBD2, 5 bases. V was shortened by 3 bases and J by 0 bases, with 19 bases between the two germline ends. The CDR3 has 17 residues. Germline V gives CDR1 DFQATT, CDR2 SNEGSKA (reference sequence). The CDR3 DNA is TGCAGTGCTAGGGTGCTCGTCAGCGGACCTAGCACAGATACGCAGTATTTT. This translates into CSARVLVSGPSTDTQYF.

The CDR3 spells CASSYDSGHNEQFF. In nucleotides, the CDR3 is TGTGCCAGCAGTTATGATAGCGGCCACAATGAGCAGTTCTTC. This chain connects TRBV6-1 to TRBJ2-1; possibly TRBD2 for D (6 bases). Germline loops: CDR1 MNHNS, CDR2 SASEGT. The CDR3 is made up of 14 amino acids. The V end was cut by 5 bases, the J end by 5 bases, with 13 bases between.

This clonotype came up many times. V usage is TRBV2 and J usage is TRBJ2-1, with 7 bases that match TRBD2. The CDR3 consists of 13 residues. V shed 7 bases and J 8 bases; nucleotides not matched to a gene: 8. Germline V gene sequence: CDR1 SNHLY, CDR2 FYNNEI. The CDR3 loop reads CASKTSWVYEQFF. CDR3 in DNA: TGTGCCAGCAAGACTAGCTGGGTGTATGAGCAGTTCTTC.

The chain has TRBV19 and TRBJ1-1; D is ambiguous. Germline CDR1 and CDR2: LNHDA and SQIVND (reference sequence). V lost 0 bases and J lost 1, with 6 bases in between. The CDR3 totals 14 residues. CDR3 residues: CASSIDISNTEAFF. The CDR3 nucleotides read TGTGCCAGTAGTATAGATATCTCGAACACTGAAGCTTTCTTT.

With regard to this clonotype: This may arise from a read error, as a much more abundant clone is one base away. The genes are TRBV4-1 and TRBJ1-1; 7 bases agree with TRBD1. Germline CDR1 reads MGHRA; CDR2 reads YSYEKL. The CDR3 has 14 amino acids. CDR3 DNA: TGCGCCAGCAGACCGGGACAGATGAACACTGAAGCTTCCTTT. It yields the protein CASRPGQMNTEASF.

This clonotype has ten or more counts. This chain joins TRBV20-1 and TRBJ2-7; the match to TRBD1 covers 11 bases. The junction had 6 bases not matched to a gene; V was cut back by 6 bases and J by 2 bases. This CDR3 is built from 14 residues. CDR1 and CDR2 from the germline V gene are DFQATT and SNEGSKA (reference sequence). CDR3 region: CSATRTGGTYEQYF. Written as DNA, the CDR3 is TGCAGTGCGACCCGGACAGGGGGCACCTACGAGCAGTACTTC.

The CDR3 DNA follows: TGTGCCAGCAGCCCCATACAGGGGTTCGCAGGAGAGACCCAGTACTTC. Amino acid sequence: CASSPIQGFAGETQYF. The chain recombines TRBV11-2 with TRBJ2-5; 7 positions match TRBD1. The germline gives CDR1 SGHAT, CDR2 FQNNGV. The CDR3 contains 16 residues. After removal of 5 bases from V and 4 bases from J, the junction contained 13 bases not matched to a gene.

The V and J genes are TRBV25-1 and TRBJ2-5; possibly TRBD1 for D (5 bases). Trimming took 5 bases from V and 2 from J, leaving 9 bases between them. This CDR3 comprises 13 residues. Germline lookup yields CDR1 MGHDK and CDR2 SYGVNS. DNA of the CDR3: TGTGCCAGCAGTTATCCAGGGCAAGAGACCCAGTACTTC. Protein sequence: CASSYPGQETQYF. Full variable domain (missing parts from reference TRBV25-1 and TRBJ2-5): EADIYQTPRYLVIGTGKKITLECSQTMGHDKMYWYQQDPGMELHLIHYSYGVNSTEKGDLSSESTVSRIRTEHFPLTLESARPSHTSQYLCASSYPGQETQYFGPGTRLLVL.

Points on this clonotype: This may be a read error, as it is one base from a much larger clone. The chain joins TRBV5-1 to TRBJ2-2; D uncertain. Trimming removed 2 bases from V and 3 bases from J, with 11 bases in between. The CDR3 loop spans 15 amino acids. Germline V gene sequence: CDR1 SGHRS, CDR2 YFSETQ. In DNA form, the CDR3 reads TGCGCCAGCAGCTTATGGGTACCCGACACCGGGGAGCTGTTTTTT. Protein sequence: CASSLWVPDTGELFF.

This clonotype was recorded a few times. V is TRBV20-1 and J is TRBJ1-1; D is unresolved. Trimming removed 6 bases at V and 1 base at J, with 12 bases between. CDR1 and CDR2 from the germline V gene are DFQATT and SNEGSKA (reference sequence). This CDR3 is 13 amino acids long. The chain's CDR3 is CSARPDRNTEAFF. The CDR3 DNA is TGCAGTGCCAGGCCGGATCGGAACACTGAAGCTTTCTTT.

This clonotype appeared a few times. The chain recombines TRBV28 with TRBJ2-7; no reliable D call. The CDR3 consists of 15 residues. Trimming cost V 2 bases and J 7 bases, with 18 bases left between them. The V gene's germline CDR1 is MDHEN and CDR2 SYDVKM. The CDR3: CASSLPGRGFREQYF. CDR3 DNA: TGTGCCAGCAGTTTACCGGGTCGTGGTTTCAGGGAGCAGTACTTC.

Ten or more counts support this clonotype. The chain employs TRBV19 and TRBJ2-1; 11 bases are shared with TRBD2. Germline V lookup: CDR1 LNHDA, CDR2 SQIVND (reference sequence). The V and J ends lost 5 bases and 3 bases, in that order; junction bases with no gene match: 6. The CDR3 totals 16 residues. Here the CDR3 reads CASSGVTSGNYNEQFF. As DNA, the CDR3 is TGTGCCAGTAGTGGAGTGACTAGCGGGAACTACAATGAGCAGTTCTTC. Full variable domain (missing parts from reference TRBV19 and TRBJ2-1): DGGITQSPKYLFRKEGQNVTLSCEQNLNHDAMYWYRQDPGQGLRLIYYSQIVNDFQKGDIAEGYSVSREKKESFPLTVTSAQKNPTAFYLCASSGVTSGNYNEQFFGPGTRLTVL.

This clonotype came up many times. V gene TRBV5-1 combines with J gene TRBJ1-1; no firm D call. V lost 2 bases to trimming and J lost 7 bases, with 15 bases between them. In germline, CDR1 is SGHRS, CDR2 YFSETQ. The CDR3 runs to 14 residues. CDR3 residues: CASSFTLEGIEAFF. CDR3 in DNA: TGCGCCAGCAGCTTTACGCTAGAAGGGATTGAAGCTTTCTTT.

This clonotype was seen repeatedly, ten times or more. The J gene is TRBJ2-5, the V gene TRBV23-1; 9 nucleotides line up with TRBD2. TRBV23-1 is an ORF, with its function uncertain. The CDR3 has 16 amino acids. Trimming at V came to 6 bases and at J to 5 bases, leaving 13 bases not matched to a gene. The CDR3 nucleotides are TGCGCCAGCAGAACCGGGACTAGCTCCCCCCCCGAGACCCAGTACTTC. Its translation: CASRTGTSSPPETQYF.

This clonotype was found many times. The chain recombines TRBV6-6 with TRBJ2-7, with a tentative D call TRBD1 (5 bases). CDR1 and CDR2 from the germline V gene are MNHNY and SVGAGI (reference sequence). Between the trimmed V and J ends, which lost 4 bases and 0 bases, there was a span of 10 bases. The length of the CDR3 is 14 residues. DNA for the CDR3: TGTGCCAGCAGTTTCGTGCAGGGCTCCTACGAGCAGTACTTC. This encodes CASSFVQGSYEQYF.

This clonotype has a count of ten or more. The J gene is TRBJ2-3, the V gene TRBV4-1, with D possibly matching TRBD1 (5 bases). CDR1 MGHRA and CDR2 YSYEKL come from the germline V gene. V shed 3 bases and J shed 1 base, with 14 bases lying between them. The CDR3 contains 16 residues. As DNA, the CDR3 is TGCGCCAGCAGCCAGCTGGACATGGTGGGCACAGATACGCAGTATTTT. It codes for CASSQLDMVGTDTQYF.

This clonotype was seen at least ten times. V and J are TRBV7-9 and TRBJ1-4; 10 bases map to TRBD1. V lost 4 bases to trimming and J lost 7 bases; unmatched junction nucleotides: 6. The length of the CDR3 is 15 residues. CDR1 is SEHNR, CDR2 FQNEAQ, per germline (reference sequence). The CDR3 DNA reads TGTGCCAGCAGCTCAACGACAGGGGGCGGTGAAAAACTGTTTTTT. Encoded protein: CASSSTTGGGEKLFF.

The chain has TRBV6-6 and TRBJ1-1; 8 positions agree with TRBD1. Germline V CDR1 and CDR2: MNHNY, SVGAGI (reference sequence). V lost 8 bases to trimming and J lost 11 bases; unmatched junction nucleotides: 19. This CDR3 is 15 amino acids long. CDR3 sequence reads: CASATPGQALLGAFF. CDR3 in DNA: TGTGCCAGCGCTACACCGGGACAGGCATTGTTAGGCGCTTTCTTT.

At least ten counts were recorded for this clonotype. V usage is TRBV4-1 and J usage is TRBJ2-1; D gene unclear. The CDR3 totals 13 residues. Germline V gene lookup returns CDR1 MGHRA and CDR2 YSYEKL. The V end lost 0 bases, the J end lost 8 bases, and 8 bases lay between the germline ends. CDR3 residues: CASSQDPGYEQFF. DNA for the CDR3: TGCGCCAGCAGCCAAGATCCAGGTTATGAGCAGTTCTTC.